A single sample gave rise to the 5 T cell receptor beta chains below, sequenced in a study of cytomegalovirus exposure and HLA in healthy donors. PCR used 60 Vbeta primers and 13 Jbeta primers. TCRdb's table, derived via immunoSEQ multiplex PCR, lists solely in-frame clones and lacks some. The sample holds around 140,000 clones, 77% seen once. Sequencing input: PBMCs. All receptors derive from a woman aged 55-75 years in good health and CMV-seronegative.

This chain connects TRBV6-5 to TRBJ2-7; 9 bases map to TRBD1. This CDR3 is 14 amino acids long. From germline, CDR1 is MNHEY and CDR2 SVGAGI. Germline trimming cut 6 bases from V and 6 bases from J; bases unmatched to any gene: 9. DNA of the CDR3: TGTGCCAGCAGAGGGGACAGGGTGACGGGCGAGCAGTACTTC. Amino acid sequence: CASRGDRVTGEQYF.

A few counts support this clone. The chain recombines TRBV13 with TRBJ1-1, with D possibly being TRBD1 (5 bases). This CDR3 comprises 14 residues. Germline V lookup: CDR1 PRHDT, CDR2 FYEKMQ (reference sequence). Trimming took off 3 bases at V and 1 base at J, with 9 bases between the two ends. CDR3 sequence (DNA): TGTGCCAGCAGCTTTCCGGGGGGGAACACTGAAGCTTTCTTT. The encoded protein is CASSFPGGNTEAFF.

The CDR3 sequence is CASKLLAGSRSETQYF. The CDR3 nucleotides are TGTGCCAGCAAACTACTAGCGGGAAGCAGGTCGGAGACCCAGTACTTC. The rearrangement uses TRBV5-6 and TRBJ2-5; 10 bases align to TRBD2. Germline V gives CDR1 SGHDT, CDR2 YYEEEE. The CDR3 runs 16 residues. Trimming cost V 6 bases and J 5 bases; bases outside gene matches: 13.

This chain links TRBV18 with TRBJ2-3, with TRBD1 matching 8 bases. This CDR3 contains 13 residues. The J segment lost 3 bases and the V segment lost 6 bases, leaving 2 bases of the junction unmatched. Germline V lookup: CDR1 KGHSH, CDR2 LQKENI. In nucleotides, the CDR3 is TGTGCCAGCTCGCACAGGGGGACAGATACGCAGTATTTT. Its translation: CASSHRGTDTQYF.

This rearrangement joins TRBV5-8 to TRBJ2-7, with TRBD1 matching 7 bases. CDR1 and CDR2 from the germline V gene are SGHTS and YDEGEE. There are 11 residues in the CDR3. With V trimmed by 7 bases and J by 4 bases, 2 bases remained unmatched. CDR3 sequence reads: CASGQDYEQYF. The CDR3 DNA reads TGTGCCAGCGGACAGGATTACGAGCAGTACTTC.